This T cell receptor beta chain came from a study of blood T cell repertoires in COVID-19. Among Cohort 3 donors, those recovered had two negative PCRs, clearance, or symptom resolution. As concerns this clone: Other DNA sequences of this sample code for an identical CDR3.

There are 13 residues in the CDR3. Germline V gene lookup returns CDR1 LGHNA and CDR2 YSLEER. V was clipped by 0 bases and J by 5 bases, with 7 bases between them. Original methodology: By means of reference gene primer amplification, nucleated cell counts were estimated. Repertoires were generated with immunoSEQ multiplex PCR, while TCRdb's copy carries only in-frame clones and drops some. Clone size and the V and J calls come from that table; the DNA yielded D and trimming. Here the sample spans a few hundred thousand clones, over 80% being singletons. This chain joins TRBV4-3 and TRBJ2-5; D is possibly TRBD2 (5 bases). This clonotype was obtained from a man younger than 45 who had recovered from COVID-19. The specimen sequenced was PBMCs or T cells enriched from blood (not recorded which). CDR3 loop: CASSQDRGETQYF. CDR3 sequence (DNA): TGCGCCAGCAGCCAAGATCGGGGTGAGACCCAGTACTTC.